The subject of this entry is one TCR beta chain. One junction end disagrees with the germline gene, perhaps due to a read error. Germline V gene data show CDR1 as MNHNS and CDR2 as SASEGT. The CDR3 has 15 amino acids. The data derive from a study of blood T cell repertoires in COVID-19. The overall study: Acute and convalescent COVID-19 specimens originated in the United States, Italy and Spain.

The authors' processing: By means of reference gene primer amplification, nucleated cell counts were estimated. Profiling relied on immunoSEQ multiplex PCR, and the TCRdb table lists in-frame clones only, not all of them. The DNA was the basis for D and trimming; V, J and clone size are from that table. The table lists a few hundred thousand clones, 70% to 90% of them singletons. Recruitment covered about 26 US areas and drew participants whose ages spanned about 18 to 100 years. Input material: PBMCs or T cells enriched from blood (not recorded which). This clonotype was sampled from a woman between 35 and 50 years old with acute COVID-19. This sequence joins TRBV6-1 and TRBJ1-4; 11 bases map to TRBD1. The CDR3, as DNA: TGTGCCAGCAGGGAAGGGACAGGGGGGAATGAAAAACTGTTTTTT. Translated, it gives CASREGTGGNEKLFF.